These T cell receptor beta chains were read from a single sample in a study of cytotoxic CD8 clonotypes in ibrutinib-treated CLL. Data came from immunoSEQ multiplex PCR; TCRdb stores just in-frame clones and leaves some out. Of about 150,000 clones listed, 76% are singletons. The starting material was PBMCs, obtained after 24 months of ibrutinib treatment. The source is a human donor with chronic lymphocytic leukemia. Both conserved end residues are trimmed from each CDR3. The D gene is left open where the match is weak.

D gene,J gene,V gene,CDR3 length,CDR3 protein
NA,TRBJ1-3,TRBV29-1,10,SVRTGGNTIY
NA,TRBJ1-1,TRBV6-6,12,ASSYSWPDGEAF
NA,TRBJ2-7,TRBV11-3,12,ASSPGAAGGEQY
NA,TRBJ2-4,TRBV28,12,ASRVGLAKNIQY
TRBD2,TRBJ2-7,TRBV7-9,14,ASSLAPAGGSYEQY
NA,TRBJ2-3,TRBV4-2,12,ASSQGADVGTQY
NA,TRBJ1-1,TRBV9,12,ASSVVGSLAEAF
NA,TRBJ2-2,TRBV6-5,12,ASSYSRRTGELF
NA,TRBJ2-7,TRBV7-2,13,ASARGSGLSYEQY
NA,TRBJ2-5,TRBV29-1,11,SVHRGGQETQY
NA,TRBJ1-5,TRBV10-3,11,AITRDVGQPQH
NA,TRBJ2-7,TRBV5-8,12,ASSFWVHPYEQY
TRBD2,TRBJ2-5,TRBV10-3,13,AISEGLAGQETQY
NA,TRBJ2-6,TRBV4-3,13,ASSRGLRGANVLT
NA,TRBJ1-4,TRBV29-1,11,SVRGTTNEKLF
TRBD1,TRBJ1-5,TRBV5-1,13,ASSPGAGGSYRQH
TRBD2,TRBJ2-5,TRBV4-3,14,ASSHASGRGEETQY
TRBD1,TRBJ2-2,TRBV7-2,15,ASSEAGTDRGTGELF
NA,TRBJ1-5,TRBV2,11,ASSGEGGQPQH
NA,TRBJ2-1,TRBV18,11,ASSPLQGNEQF
NA,TRBJ2-1,TRBV11-3,13,ASSLAGSSYNEQF
NA,TRBJ2-7,TRBV5-4,13,ASSPGGHNSYEQY
NA,TRBJ1-2,TRBV7-2,10,ASSLENYGYT
TRBD1,TRBJ2-7,TRBV2,13,ASSEPTGGFYEQY
NA,TRBJ1-2,TRBV5-1,12,ASSLGGGNYGYT
TRBD2,TRBJ2-7,TRBV28,14,ASSLRGLAETYEQY
NA,TRBJ1-3,TRBV9,13,ASSVAWSSGNTIY
NA,TRBJ2-3,TRBV18,12,ASSQTRSGDTQY
TRBD1,TRBJ2-3,TRBV6-6,13,ASSPRQGARDTQY
NA,TRBJ2-7,TRBV2,12,ASRPQGPSYEQY
NA,TRBJ1-6,TRBV7-3,14,ASSLTQWSYNSPLH